This T cell receptor beta chain was sequenced during a study of cytomegalovirus exposure and HLA in healthy donors (TCRdb year 2017). With respect to the entire study: An earlier analysis of several hundred of the donors reported 276 Gb of sequence data and more than 90 million unique TCR beta sequences from roughly 180 million T cells. An early release that covered about 640 HLA-typed donors contained 250 to 350 gigabases of sequencing data and some 87 million unique TCR sequences. Of the approximately 400 genotyped donors, about 80% fell in the genetic ancestry cluster associated with self-reported Caucasian donors. The aim of the study was to test whether cataloging public T cell receptors could identify signatures of past pathogen exposure. The study used immunosequencing to profile the T cell repertoires of 666 subjects and linked those repertoires to cytomegalovirus serostatus. In addition to the first cohort of 666 subjects, a separate validation cohort of 120 different subjects was used. To predict cytomegalovirus infection status, the study brought together high-throughput TCR immunosequencing, statistical association of individual TCRs with disease status, and machine learning. In a later analysis, previously published TCR beta repertoires from roughly 710 donors were re-analyzed and high-resolution HLA genotyping was added so that TCR occurrence patterns could be studied. The later analysis used no new phenotypic data to find candidate immune exposures, relying instead on TCR beta sequences and their occurrence across donors. An earlier analysis of approximately 580 of the donors used high-throughput TCR beta sequencing to judge whether each TCR beta V gene segment behaved as functional or pseudogenic. Donor age, sex, ethnicity and CMV serostatus were collected together with the repertoire data. A later genetic analysis took genome-wide SNP genotypes for about 55% of the roughly 700 donors and used that subset as a discovery cohort. Every repertoire in the discovery cohort had been generated on one and the same sequencing platform. Class I and class II HLA loci were covered by the typing at four-digit resolution. The number of typed donors differed by locus: 629-630 for A, B, C, DRB1 and DQB1; approximately 540 for DQA1; 606 for DPA1; and about 470 for DPB1. Roughly 5 DR-DQ haplotypes were handled as single units for association and clustering, since linkage in the cohort was strong. Among some 410 genotyped donors of the cohort, an average of about 220,000 unique TCR beta nucleotide sequences was sequenced per donor, of which about 20% were non-productive.

Trimming takes 6 bases off V and 7 bases off J; junction bases not matched to a gene: 5. The CDR3 covers 13 residues, taking in both the cysteine and the phenylalanine. CDR3 DNA only is kept here, 39 bases in frame from base 1. Based on the germline V gene, the CDR1 and CDR2 sequences are MNHNS and SASEGT. The cohort comprised several hundred healthy bone marrow donors. All cohort members were sampled while nominally healthy, although unrecorded immune exposures were likely present. The donor was CMV seropositive and belonged to the group of over 250 seropositive cohort members. Every donor gave a peripheral blood sample, and the peripheral blood mononuclear cells from that sample were used for TCR beta sequencing. The Qiagen DNeasy Blood Extraction Kit was used to extract genomic DNA from the blood cell samples. Points on this clone: Its target antigen remains unknown. Base qualities are not recorded, but no much larger clone differs from it by a single base.

Library prep was done by the immunoSEQ multiplex PCR assay. The multiplex PCR relied on a mix of 60 forward primers for TCR Vbeta segments and 13 reverse primers for TCR Jbeta segments. A multiplex PCR assay on genomic DNA amplified the CDR3 region of rearranged TCR beta genes. The Illumina HiSeq System was used to sequence the amplified TCR beta libraries as 87-base-pair reads. In the paper's pipeline: In a later analysis, about 80 million unique TCR beta chains were counted across the roughly 610 repertoires, and roughly 10 million of these chains were shared by at least two donors. Raw reads were error-corrected and collapsed into unique sequences by a nearest-neighbor algorithm in which closely related sequences were merged to remove PCR and sequencing errors. To assign V, D and J gene segments, CDR3 sequences were aligned to IMGT reference sequences. Each retained sequence needed at least a six-nucleotide match to both a V gene segment and a J gene segment. A rearrangement counted as productive if the CDR3 had no stop codons and remained in frame with V and J, and every other rearrangement counted as non-productive. Following IMGT convention, CDR3 was defined as the stretch from the second conserved V-encoded cysteine to the conserved J-encoded phenylalanine. The earlier analysis of approximately 500 of the donors excluded sequences that lacked an unambiguous match to a single V gene segment. An earlier analysis of a few hundred of the donors called V segments functional above 56.7% productive rearrangements and segregating when the between-donor standard deviation exceeded 5%. A statistical classification framework was built for diagnosing cytomegalovirus status from the catalog of TCR beta chain sequences. In a later analysis, V and J genes were assigned by comparing TCR nucleotide sequences against IMGT/GENE-DB human TR gene sequences. A later analysis assigned CDR3 sequences and most-parsimonious VDJ recombination scenarios with the TCRdist pipeline. In a later analysis, every TCR beta chain was defined by the combination of its CDR3 amino acid sequence and its V-gene family, and reads without a unique V-gene family were dropped. In a later analysis, some 600 highly shared, low-generation-probability nucleotide sequences were removed to address suspected cross-contamination and a sequencing artifact. A later analysis calculated a clonal expansion index for each public chain from normalized within-repertoire ranks of inferred template counts. In a later analysis, generation probabilities were computed using a VDJ recombination model fitted to out-of-frame rearrangements, and the results were checked against IGoR. In a later analysis, TCR-TCR, TCR-HLA and TCR-CMV co-occurrence was scored with hypergeometric tests, and a repertoire-size bias correction was applied to TCR pairs. In a later analysis, false discovery rates were estimated by permuting HLA or CMV assignments 20 times. In a later analysis, co-occurring TCRs were grouped using DBSCAN, with TCRdist sequence similarity added in when clustering inside HLA-allele-positive subsets. Co-occurrence clustering excluded repertoires with fewer than 30,000 or more than 120,000 public chains, plus five with anomalous nucleotide sharing. Here the immuneACCESS table is served through TCRdb, limited to in-frame sequences with V and J called. Missing clones are a known gap in these copies; in checked studies unresolved V genes cover under half, and the rest lacks a known reason. V and J calls plus clone size are reproduced from that table; the DNA served to infer D and trimming. The sample contains tens of thousands of clones, approximately 78% of them found a single time. 3.5% to 5.5% of the sample rests with the top ten.

General study outcomes and caveats: In an earlier analysis of about 600 of the donors, most TCR beta V segments appeared in productive rearrangements about 90% or about 30% of the time, broadly matching IMGT annotations. The study gave a list of 150 to 200 TCR beta chains associated with cytomegalovirus. In a later genetic analysis, a missense DCLRE1C variant was associated with V-gene and J-gene trimming of TCR beta chains, and the association was replicated in an independent cohort. A further reported finding was that TCR beta sequences accurately predicted the HLA-A and HLA-B alleles for most subjects in the first cohort. CMV serostatus was the only immune exposure information available for the cohort. Compared with equally common non-associated chains, HLA-associated TCR beta chains in a later analysis were more clonally expanded and had lower generation probabilities. Roughly uniform sequencing depth across donors was assumed in presence/absence analyses, although this assumption may not hold. Because the 87-base-pair reads could not distinguish some IMGT-functional V segments, including TRBV6-2 and TRBV6-3, those segments were excluded. A later genetic analysis reported fewer N-insertions in productive TCRs among donors in an Asian-associated ancestry cluster than the roughly 620-donor mean. While some public TCRs were present in many individuals, most TCR sequences turned up only very rarely across donors. The earlier analysis of approximately 590 of the donors excluded 15 to 20 rarely observed V segments, including chromosome 9 orphons, because counts were too low. A cluster of highly shared sequence variants was judged likely to be a technical artifact of the sequencing pipeline. Assigning TCR associations to individual alleles was difficult when HLA alleles, especially DR and DQ, strongly co-occurred. Because some donors lacked HLA typing at each locus, the association tests relied only on the typed subset. In a later analysis, the rate of TCR association differed among HLA loci, with DRB1 alleles having the most associated TCRs and HLA-C alleles having the fewest. Three of the identified cytomegalovirus-associated TCR beta chains were confirmed in vitro to be specific for cytomegalovirus antigens. A later analysis associated 15,000 to 20,000 TCR beta sequences with specific HLA alleles at a false discovery rate of 0.05. Linkage disequilibrium might explain the correlated functional status among segregating V segments, but an unknown experimental factor could not be excluded. In this cohort, only TCR beta chains were sequenced, and detectable features were limited by the absence of alpha or paired-chain data. In both the original and validation cohorts, the classifier was reported to diagnose cytomegalovirus status with high specificity and sensitivity. The authors suggested that the approach could potentially be extended to other disease states and immunological phenotypes. According to a later analysis, most CMV-associated TCR beta chains appeared to be HLA-restricted, and the HLA associations seemed to be driven largely by CMV exposure. Several of the top co-occurrence clusters appeared to be linked to parvovirus B19, influenza, CMV and Epstein-Barr virus, according to a later analysis.

Recombination joined TRBV6-1 with TRBJ2-2, with 7 junctional bases fitting TRBD1. This sequence was found in a middle-aged woman in good health and CMV-seropositive. Input material: PBMCs. The DNA sequence is TGTGCCAGCAGGGCCGACAGGGTCGGGGAGCTGTTTTTT. This yields the protein CASRADRVGELFF.